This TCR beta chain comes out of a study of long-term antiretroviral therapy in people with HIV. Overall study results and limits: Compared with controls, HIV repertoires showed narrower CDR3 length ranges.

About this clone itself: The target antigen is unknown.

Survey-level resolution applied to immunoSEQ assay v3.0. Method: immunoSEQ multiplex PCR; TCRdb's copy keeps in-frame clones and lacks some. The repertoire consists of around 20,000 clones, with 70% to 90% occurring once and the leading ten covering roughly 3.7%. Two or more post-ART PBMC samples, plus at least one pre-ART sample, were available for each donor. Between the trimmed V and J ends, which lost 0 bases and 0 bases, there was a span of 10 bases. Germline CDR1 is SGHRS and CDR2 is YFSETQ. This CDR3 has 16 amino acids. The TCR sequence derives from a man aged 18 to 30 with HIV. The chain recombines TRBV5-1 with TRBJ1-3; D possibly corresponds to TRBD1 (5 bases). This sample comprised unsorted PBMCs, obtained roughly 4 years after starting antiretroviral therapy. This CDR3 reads CASSLGGPSSGNTIYF. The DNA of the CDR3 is TGCGCCAGCAGCTTGGGGGGACCCAGCTCTGGAAACACCATATATTTT.